This TCR beta chain was sequenced in a study of T cells after posttransplantation cyclophosphamide. Profiling relied on immunoSEQ multiplex PCR, and the TCRdb table lists in-frame clones only, not all of them. The sample has approximately 25,000 clones, none seen only once. This CDR3 contains 15 residues. The junction had 2 bases not matched to a gene; V was cut back by 2 bases and J by 3 bases. Per germline, CDR1 MRHNA and CDR2 SNTAGT. This clone was picked up many times. What it binds is not known. The related graft donor's blood sample was taken on the day of bone marrow donation. Study results and caveats: TRB clonality was highly associated with recipient CMV seropositivity and reactivation. Donor CD8+ memory clones often dominated recipient blood repertoires at later times. Blood and skin or GI T cell repertoires showed limited TRB overlap.

The J gene is TRBJ2-1, the V gene TRBV6-4; 9 bases agree with TRBD2. What was sequenced was PBMCs. This sequence originates from a woman aged 45-65 years in good health, CMV-negative, and a related stem cell transplant donor. CDR3 sequence reads: CASSDGSGSYNEQFF. The CDR3 bases are TGTGCCAGCAGTGACGGTAGCGGGAGCTACAATGAGCAGTTCTTC.